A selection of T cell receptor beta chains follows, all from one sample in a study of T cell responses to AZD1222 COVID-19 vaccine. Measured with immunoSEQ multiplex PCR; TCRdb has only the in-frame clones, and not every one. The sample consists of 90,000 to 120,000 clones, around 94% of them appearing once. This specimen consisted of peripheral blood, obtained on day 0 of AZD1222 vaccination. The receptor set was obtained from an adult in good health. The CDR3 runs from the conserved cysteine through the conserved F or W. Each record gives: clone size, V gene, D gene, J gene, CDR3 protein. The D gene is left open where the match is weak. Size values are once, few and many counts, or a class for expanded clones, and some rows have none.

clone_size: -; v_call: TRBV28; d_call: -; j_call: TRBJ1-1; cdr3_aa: CASSSLADTEAFF
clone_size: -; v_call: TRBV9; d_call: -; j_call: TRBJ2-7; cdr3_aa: CASSVDPSELGEQYF
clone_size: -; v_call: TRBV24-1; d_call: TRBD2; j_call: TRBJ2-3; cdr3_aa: CATSDLTSGRGVDTQYF
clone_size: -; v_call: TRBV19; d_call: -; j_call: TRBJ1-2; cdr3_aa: CASRTEKFSHGYTF
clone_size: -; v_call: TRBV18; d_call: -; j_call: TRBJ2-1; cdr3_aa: CASSPGGDNEQFF
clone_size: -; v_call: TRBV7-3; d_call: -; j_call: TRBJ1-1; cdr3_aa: CASSPLSGGKNTEAFF
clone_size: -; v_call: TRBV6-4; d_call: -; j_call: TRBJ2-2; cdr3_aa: CASSPRQGSEQDTGELFF
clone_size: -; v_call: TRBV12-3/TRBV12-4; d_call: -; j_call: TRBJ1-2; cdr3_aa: CASSPGPGGGYTF
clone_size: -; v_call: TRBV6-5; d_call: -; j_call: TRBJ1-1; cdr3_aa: CANALDSVTEAFF
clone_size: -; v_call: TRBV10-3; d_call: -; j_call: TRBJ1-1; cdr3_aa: CAIQGSLNTEAFF
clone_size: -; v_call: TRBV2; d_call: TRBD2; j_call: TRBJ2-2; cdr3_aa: CASSKLAGGNTGELFF
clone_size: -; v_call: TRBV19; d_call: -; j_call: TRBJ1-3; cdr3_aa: CASTSGFSGNTIYF
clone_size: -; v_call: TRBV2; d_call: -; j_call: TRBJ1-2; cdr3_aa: CASLITGTLFSGYTF
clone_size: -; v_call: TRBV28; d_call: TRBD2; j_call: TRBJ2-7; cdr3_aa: CASSPPLGAGDFHEQYF
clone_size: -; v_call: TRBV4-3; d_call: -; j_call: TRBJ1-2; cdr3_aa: CASLRPPNYGYTF
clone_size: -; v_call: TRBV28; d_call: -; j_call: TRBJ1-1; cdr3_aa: CASSLGFFGINTEAFF
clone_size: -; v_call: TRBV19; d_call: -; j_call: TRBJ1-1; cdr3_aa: CASSTLFNSGGTEAFF
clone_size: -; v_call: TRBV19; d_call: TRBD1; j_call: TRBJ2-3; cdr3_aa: CASSYGQGSTDTQYF
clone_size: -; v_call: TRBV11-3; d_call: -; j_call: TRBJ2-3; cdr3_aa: CASSLGPFGGDTQYF
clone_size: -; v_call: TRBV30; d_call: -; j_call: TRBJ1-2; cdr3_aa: CAWSTGVYGYTF
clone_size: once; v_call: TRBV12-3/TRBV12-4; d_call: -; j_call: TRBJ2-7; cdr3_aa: CASSSTGLTEQYF
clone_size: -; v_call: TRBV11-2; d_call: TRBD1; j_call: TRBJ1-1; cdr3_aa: CASSTGQPGNTEAFF
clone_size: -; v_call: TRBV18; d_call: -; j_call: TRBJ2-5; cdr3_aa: CASSPSYQETQYF
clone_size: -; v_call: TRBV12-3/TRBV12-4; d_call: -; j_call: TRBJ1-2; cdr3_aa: CATREVSNYGYTF
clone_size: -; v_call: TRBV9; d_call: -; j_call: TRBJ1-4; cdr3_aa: CASSVLPGEEKLFF
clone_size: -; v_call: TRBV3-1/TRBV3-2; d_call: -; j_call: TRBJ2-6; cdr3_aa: CASSPNVYSGANVLTF
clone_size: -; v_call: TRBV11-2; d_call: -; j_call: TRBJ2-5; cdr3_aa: CASSIGLLQETQYF
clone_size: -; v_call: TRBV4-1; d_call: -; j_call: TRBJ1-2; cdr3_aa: CASSQVTGYGYTF
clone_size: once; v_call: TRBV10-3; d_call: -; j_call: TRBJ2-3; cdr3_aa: CAISESGASTDTQYF
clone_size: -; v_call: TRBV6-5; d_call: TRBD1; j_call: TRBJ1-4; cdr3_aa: CASSYTGERENEKLFF
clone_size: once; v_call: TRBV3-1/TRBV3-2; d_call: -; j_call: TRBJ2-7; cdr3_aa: CASSQFYDNSYEQYF